This TCR beta chain was found in a study of T cells after yellow fever vaccination. One entry per CDR3 protein results from TCRdb running MiXCR on the 5' RACE reads. The sample yields approximately 610,000 distinct CDR3 sequences, roughly 17% seen once. The CDR3 has 16 residues. Germline V gene lookup returns CDR1 DFQATT and CDR2 SNEGSKA (reference sequence). Trimming removed 0 bases from V and 7 bases from J, with 19 bases in between. This receptor was obtained from a young man who received the YFV17D yellow fever vaccine. The chain combines TRBV20-1 with TRBJ1-5; perhaps TRBD1 as D (5 bases). Specimen: PBMCs, collected 5 to 6 days after the first yellow fever vaccination. The CDR3: CSARDRAGWLGQPQHF. The CDR3 DNA is TGCAGTGCTAGAGATCGGGCAGGGTGGCTTGGCCAGCCCCAGCATTTT.